This T cell receptor (beta chain) was recorded in a study of CD8 T cells in ankylosing spondylitis. One entry per CDR3 protein results from TCRdb running MiXCR on the 5' RACE reads. The sample holds approximately 350,000 distinct CDR3 sequences; 20% to 25% are singletons and the top ten take around 13%. This CDR3 is 18 amino acids long. CDR1 is DFQATT, CDR2 SNEGSKA, per germline (reference sequence). V lost 6 bases, J lost 0 bases, and 15 bases stayed unmatched. The clonotype comes from a male donor with ankylosing spondylitis or in good health (not recorded which). The chain is built from TRBV20-1 and TRBJ2-3, with TRBD2 matching 10 bases. Sequencing input: blood, either unsorted or a sorted T cell fraction (not recorded which). The CDR3 DNA follows: TGCAGTGCCCGCCGACTAGCGGGTTCCGAATCTAGCACAGATACGCAGTATTTT. It is translated as CSARRLAGSESSTDTQYF.